This T cell receptor beta chain emerged from a study of blood T cell repertoires in COVID-19. Turning to the study itself: Samples came from the United States, Italy and Spain, spanning acute and convalescent COVID-19. Sample material is recorded as cDNA or gDNA derived from T cells, B-cell-depleted T cells, or PBMCs.

Original processing methods: Reference gene primer amplification yielded estimated nucleated cell counts. Profiled with immunoSEQ multiplex PCR; TCRdb holds only in-frame clones, not every one. That table furnishes V, J and clone size, whereas the DNA furnished D and trimming. This table holds under 85,000 clones, around 83% found once. V gave up 5 bases and J gave up 9 bases, with 8 bases separating them. The CDR3 has 12 residues. Germline V lookup: CDR1 MNHEY, CDR2 SVGAGI. The sequencing input was peripheral blood. The receptor was isolated from a man aged 30-40 years with COVID-19, enrolled during active disease. This chain joins TRBV6-5 and TRBJ1-6; D may be TRBD1 (5 bases). CDR3 in amino acids: CASSQGISPLHF. Here the CDR3 DNA reads TGTGCCAGCAGTCAGGGAATTTCACCCCTCCACTTT.